Each of the 15 T cell receptor beta chains below was sequenced from the same sample in a study of T-cell memory formation after mild COVID-19. TCRdb passed the 5' RACE reads through MiXCR, listing each CDR3 protein once. Of approximately 570,000 distinct CDR3 sequences listed, 18% are singletons. The sample comprised PBMCs or a T cell subset sorted from them (not recorded which). Receptors were obtained from an adult woman who had mild COVID-19 (a few samples of this study predate the infection). Cell type and time point are not known.

The chain couples TRBV6-2 or TRBV6-3 to TRBJ2-1; TRBD2 matches at 8 bases. CDR3 length: 14 amino acids. With V trimmed by 5 bases and J by 7 bases, 7 bases remained unmatched. Germline CDR1 and CDR2: MNHEY and SVGEGT. The CDR3, as DNA: TGTGCCAGCAGTCGGAGCGGGAGCGGTAATGAGCAGTTCTTC. This codes for CASSRSGSGNEQFF.

CDR3 DNA sequence: TGCAGCGTCCCTATCCAGGACAGGGGGTCTGCCGGGGAGCTGTTTTTT. Translating it yields CSVPIQDRGSAGELFF. This chain connects TRBV29-1 to TRBJ2-2; TRBD1 aligns across 10 bases. Germline V gene sequence: CDR1 SQVTM, CDR2 ANQGSEA. This CDR3 has 16 amino acids. Trimming took 6 bases from V and 6 from J; bases not matched to a gene: 13.

This clonotype was detected a few times. V and J are TRBV4-1 and TRBJ2-5; weak D call: TRBD2 (6 bases). Germline V gene sequence: CDR1 MGHRA, CDR2 YSYEKL. The CDR3 is 15 residues long. Trimming pared 1 base from V and 8 bases from J, leaving 17 bases between. CDR3: CASSQALAAQGTQYF. CDR3 in DNA: TGCGCCAGCAGCCAAGCGTTAGCGGCGCAGGGAACCCAGTACTTC.

This clonotype occurred a few times. The chain couples TRBV3-1 to TRBJ1-2; D unclear. This CDR3 spans 11 amino acids. Germline loops: CDR1 LGHDT, CDR2 YNNKEL (reference sequence). The V end lost 1 base, the J end lost 9 bases, and 6 bases lay between the germline ends. The CDR3: CASSQAARYTF. Here the CDR3 DNA reads TGTGCCAGCAGCCAAGCGGCACGCTACACCTTC.

This chain uses TRBV4-1 with TRBJ2-2, with D uncertain. Trimming took 0 bases from V and 10 from J, leaving 12 bases between them. CDR3 length: 14 amino acids. CDR1 MGHRA and CDR2 YSYEKL come from the germline V gene. In DNA form, the CDR3 reads TGCGCCAGCAGCCAAGATGAGCTGGGCCCGGAGCTGTTTTTT. This translates into CASSQDELGPELFF.

This clonotype was observed at least ten times. This chain joins TRBV7-2 and TRBJ1-6; possible D gene TRBD1, 6 bases. CDR1 is SGHTA and CDR2 is FQGNSA in the germline V gene. The CDR3 loop spans 15 amino acids. V lost 1 base, J lost 7 bases, and 11 bases lay in between. The CDR3 spells CASSLGRQENSPLHF. CDR3 in DNA: TGTGCCAGCAGCTTAGGGAGACAGGAAAATTCACCCCTCCACTTT. Combining the CDR3 with reference TRBV7-2 and TRBJ1-6 gives the whole variable domain GAGVSQSPSNKVTEKGKDVELRCDPISGHTALYWYRQSLGQGLEFLIYFQGNSAPDKSGLPSDRFSAERTGGSVSTLTIQRTQQEDSAVYLCASSLGRQENSPLHFGNGTRLTVT.

The rearrangement joins TRBV4-1 to TRBJ1-5, with unresolved D. Trimming stripped 4 bases from V and 0 bases from J, with 19 bases between. The CDR3 runs to 18 residues. Germline CDR1 and CDR2: MGHRA and YSYEKL. In DNA, the CDR3 is TGCGCCAGCAGCCTAAGATCAAGTGCGGAACTTAGCAATCAGCCCCAGCATTTT. It translates to CASSLRSSAELSNQPQHF.

This chain connects TRBV12-3 or TRBV12-4 to TRBJ2-2, with 7 bases lining up with TRBD1. The CDR3 consists of 16 residues. V lost 5 bases and J lost 2; bases outside the gene matches: 8. CDR3 residues: CASSINGQANTGELFF. CDR3 coding DNA: TGTGCCAGCAGTATCAACGGACAGGCCAACACCGGGGAGCTGTTTTTT.

The J gene is TRBJ2-3, the V gene TRBV6-2 or TRBV6-3, with 8 bases aligning to TRBD2. Unmatched junction bases numbered 12, after V lost 6 bases and J lost 7 bases. The CDR3 extends over 15 amino acids. Germline V gene sequence: CDR1 MNHEY, CDR2 SVGEGT. CDR3 nucleotide sequence: TGTGCCAGCAGGCGGGGGGCCAACCAATACTATACGCAGTATTTT. Amino acids: CASRRGANQYYTQYF.

The sample holds many counts of this clonotype. This sequence joins TRBV5-1 and TRBJ1-5, with no clear D. Trimming took 2 bases from V and 4 from J, leaving 7 bases between them. The CDR3 spans 13 residues. Germline V gene lookup returns CDR1 SGHRS and CDR2 YFSETQ. The CDR3 sequence is CASSFLGNQPQHF. The CDR3 nucleotides read TGCGCCAGCAGCTTTTTGGGGAATCAGCCCCAGCATTTT.

The chain uses TRBV9 and TRBJ2-7, with D maybe TRBD1 (6 bases). In germline, CDR1 is SGDLS, CDR2 YYNGEE. V was cut by 0 bases and J by 7 bases, with 8 bases left in between. The CDR3 totals 12 residues. The CDR3 nucleotides read TGTGCCAGCAGCGTAGCAGGGGAAGAGCAGTACTTC. Translated: CASSVAGEEQYF. The full variable domain, completed using reference TRBV9 and TRBJ2-7, is DSGVTQTPKHLITATGQRVTLRCSPRSGDLSVYWYQQSLDQGLQFLIQYYNGEERAKGNILERFSAQQFPDLHSELNLSSLELGDSALYFCASSVAGEEQYFGPGTRLTVT.

The V gene is TRBV7-9, the J gene TRBJ2-5, with 9 bases identical to TRBD1. V shed 5 bases and J 5 bases; nucleotides not matched to a gene: 12. The CDR3 length is 16 residues. Germline V gene lookup returns CDR1 SEHNR and CDR2 FQNEAQ (reference sequence). The CDR3 DNA is TGTGCCAGCAGCCCCCCCGGGACAGGGAACAGGGAGACCCAGTACTTC. Translating it yields CASSPPGTGNRETQYF. The full variable domain, completed using reference TRBV7-9 and TRBJ2-5, is DTGVSQNPRHKITKRGQNVTFRCDPISEHNRLYWYRQTLGQGPEFLTYFQNEAQLEKSRLLSDRFSAERPKGSFSTLEIQRTEQGDSAMYLCASSPPGTGNRETQYFGPGTRLLVL.

V usage is TRBV20-1 and J usage is TRBJ2-5; 7 bases align to TRBD2. The CDR3 length is 15 residues. Germline V gene sequence: CDR1 DFQATT, CDR2 SNEGSKA (reference sequence). With 2 bases clipped from V and 1 base from J, the junction kept 7 bases outside the gene matches. This CDR3 is CSARSRERIQETQYF. CDR3 nucleotides: TGCAGTGCTAGATCGCGGGAGCGTATCCAAGAGACCCAGTACTTC.

The chain links TRBV6-5 to TRBJ1-4, with a weak D call TRBD1 (5 bases). In germline, CDR1 is MNHEY, CDR2 SVGAGI. This CDR3 region has 12 residues. V was shortened by 6 bases and J by 14 bases, with 16 bases between the two germline ends. CDR3 loop: CASRPDRGGLFF. Written as DNA, the CDR3 is TGTGCCAGCAGACCCGACAGAGGTGGGCTGTTTTTT.

This clonotype was detected a few times. The chain is built from TRBV5-6 and TRBJ2-2; TRBD1 matches 7 bases. Germline V CDR1 and CDR2: SGHDT, YYEEEE. The junction had 11 bases not matched to a gene; V was cut back by 4 bases and J by 5 bases. This CDR3 contains 16 residues. CDR3 nucleotide sequence: TGTGCCAGCAGCCATGGGACAGCATTAGGGACCGGGGAGCTGTTTTTT. It encodes CASSHGTALGTGELFF.